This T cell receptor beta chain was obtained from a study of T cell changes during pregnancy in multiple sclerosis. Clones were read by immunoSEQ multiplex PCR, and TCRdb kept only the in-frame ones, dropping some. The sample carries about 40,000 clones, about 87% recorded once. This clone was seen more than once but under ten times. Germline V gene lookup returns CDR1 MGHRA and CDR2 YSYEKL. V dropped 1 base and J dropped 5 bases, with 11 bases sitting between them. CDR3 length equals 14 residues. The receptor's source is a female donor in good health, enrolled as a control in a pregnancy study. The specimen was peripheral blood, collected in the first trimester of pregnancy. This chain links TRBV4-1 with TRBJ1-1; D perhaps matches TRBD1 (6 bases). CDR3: CASSQVGGGTEAFF. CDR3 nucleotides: TGCGCCAGCAGCCAAGTAGGGGGTGGAACTGAAGCTTTCTTT.